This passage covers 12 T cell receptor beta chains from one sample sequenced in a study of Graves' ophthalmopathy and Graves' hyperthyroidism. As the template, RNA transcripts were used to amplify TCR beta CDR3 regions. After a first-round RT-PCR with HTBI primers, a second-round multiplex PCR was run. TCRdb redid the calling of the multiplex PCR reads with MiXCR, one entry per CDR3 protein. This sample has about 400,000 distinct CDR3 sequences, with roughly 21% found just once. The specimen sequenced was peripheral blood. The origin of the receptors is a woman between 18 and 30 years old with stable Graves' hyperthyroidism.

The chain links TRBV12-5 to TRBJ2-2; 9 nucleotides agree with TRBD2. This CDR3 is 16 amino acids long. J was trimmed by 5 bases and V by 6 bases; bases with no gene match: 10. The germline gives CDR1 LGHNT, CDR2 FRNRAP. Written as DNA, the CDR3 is TGTGCTAGTGGGGCCCGGCTAGCGGGGTCGACCGGGGAGCTGTTTTTT. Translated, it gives CASGARLAGSTGELFF.

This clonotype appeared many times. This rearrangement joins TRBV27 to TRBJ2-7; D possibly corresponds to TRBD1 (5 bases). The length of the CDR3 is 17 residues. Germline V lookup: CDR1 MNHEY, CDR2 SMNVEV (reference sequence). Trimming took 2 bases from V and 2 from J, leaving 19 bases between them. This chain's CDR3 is CASSLEEPGQGAYEQYF. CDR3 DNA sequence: TGTGCCAGCAGTTTAGAGGAACCTGGCCAAGGGGCCTACGAGCAGTACTTC.

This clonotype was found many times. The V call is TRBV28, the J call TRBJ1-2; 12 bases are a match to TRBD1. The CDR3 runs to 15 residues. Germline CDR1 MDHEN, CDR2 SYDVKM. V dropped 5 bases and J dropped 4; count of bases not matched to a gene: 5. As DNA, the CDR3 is TGTGCCAGCAGTACCGGGACAGGGGGCATCTATGGCTACACCTTC. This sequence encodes CASSTGTGGIYGYTF.

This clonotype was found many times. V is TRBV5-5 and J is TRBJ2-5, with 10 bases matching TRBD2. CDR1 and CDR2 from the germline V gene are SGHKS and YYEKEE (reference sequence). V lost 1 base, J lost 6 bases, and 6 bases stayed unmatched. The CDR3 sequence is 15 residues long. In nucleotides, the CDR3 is TGTGCCAGCAGCTTGTTGCTAGCGGGAGCCAAGACCCAGTACTTC. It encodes CASSLLLAGAKTQYF.

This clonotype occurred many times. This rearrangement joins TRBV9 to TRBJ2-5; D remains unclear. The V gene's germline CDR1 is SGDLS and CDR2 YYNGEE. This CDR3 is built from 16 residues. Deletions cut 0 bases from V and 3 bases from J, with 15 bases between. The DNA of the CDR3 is TGTGCCAGCAGCGTAGGAGATGTGGGAAGGGAAGAGACCCAGTACTTC. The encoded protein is CASSVGDVGREETQYF.

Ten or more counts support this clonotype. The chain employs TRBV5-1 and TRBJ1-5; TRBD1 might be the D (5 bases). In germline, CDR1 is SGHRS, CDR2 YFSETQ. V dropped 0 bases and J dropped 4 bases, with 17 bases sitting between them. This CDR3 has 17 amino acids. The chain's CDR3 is CASSLEGIGVANQPQHF. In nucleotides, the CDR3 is TGCGCCAGCAGCTTGGAGGGGATTGGAGTAGCAAATCAGCCCCAGCATTTT.

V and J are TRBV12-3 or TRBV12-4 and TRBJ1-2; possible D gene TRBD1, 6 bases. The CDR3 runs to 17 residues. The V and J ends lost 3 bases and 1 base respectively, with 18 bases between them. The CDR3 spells CASSLRRGGSHNYGYTF. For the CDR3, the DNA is TGTGCCAGCAGTTTGCGGCGAGGGGGGTCCCATAACTATGGCTACACCTTC.

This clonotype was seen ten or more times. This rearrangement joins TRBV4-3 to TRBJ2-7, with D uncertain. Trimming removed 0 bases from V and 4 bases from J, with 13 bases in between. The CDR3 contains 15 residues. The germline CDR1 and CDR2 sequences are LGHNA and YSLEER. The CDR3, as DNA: TGCGCCAGCAGCCAAGATAGGTTAGGGTGGTACGAGCAGTACTTC. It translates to CASSQDRLGWYEQYF.

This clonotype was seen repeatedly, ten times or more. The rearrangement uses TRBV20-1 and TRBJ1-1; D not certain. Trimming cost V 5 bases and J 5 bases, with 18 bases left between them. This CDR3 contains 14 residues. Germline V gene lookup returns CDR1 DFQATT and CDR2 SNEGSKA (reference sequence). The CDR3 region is CSAPDTRENTEAFF. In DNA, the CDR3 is TGCAGTGCTCCAGACACTCGGGAGAATACTGAAGCTTTCTTT.

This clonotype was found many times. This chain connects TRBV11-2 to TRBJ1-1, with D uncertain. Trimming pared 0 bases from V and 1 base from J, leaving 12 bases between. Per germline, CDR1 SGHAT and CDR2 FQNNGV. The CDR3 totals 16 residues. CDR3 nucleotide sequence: TGTGCCAGCAGCTTAGATCGGGAACTCGGGAACACTGAAGCTTTCTTT. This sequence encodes CASSLDRELGNTEAFF. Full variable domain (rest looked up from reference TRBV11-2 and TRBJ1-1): EAGVAQSPRYKIIEKRQSVAFWCNPISGHATLYWYQQILGQGPKLLIQFQNNGVVDDSQLPKDRFSAERLKGVDSTLKIQPAKLEDSAVYLCASSLDRELGNTEAFFGQGTRLTVV.

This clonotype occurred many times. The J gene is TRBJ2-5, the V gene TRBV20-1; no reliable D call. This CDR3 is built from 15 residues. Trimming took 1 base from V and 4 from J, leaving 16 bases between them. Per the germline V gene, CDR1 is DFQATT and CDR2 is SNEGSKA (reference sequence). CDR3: CSARGANYGVETQYF. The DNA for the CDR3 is TGCAGTGCTAGAGGGGCGAATTACGGTGTAGAGACCCAGTACTTC.

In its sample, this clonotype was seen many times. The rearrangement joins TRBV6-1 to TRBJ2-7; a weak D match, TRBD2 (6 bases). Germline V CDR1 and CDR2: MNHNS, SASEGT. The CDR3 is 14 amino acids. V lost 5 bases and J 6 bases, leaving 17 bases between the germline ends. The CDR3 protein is CASSPPLGGSEQYF. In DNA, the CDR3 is TGTGCCAGCAGTCCGCCTCTTGGGGGGAGCGAGCAGTACTTC.